The clone carrying this T cell receptor beta chain was counted between two and nine times. As yet, its antigen is unknown. RNA transcripts yielded amplified TCR beta CDR3 regions. First-round RT-PCR targeting the TCR CDR3 was performed with the HTBI primer set. In TCRdb, the multiplex PCR reads were re-called with MiXCR into one record per CDR3 protein. The sample contains about 300,000 distinct CDR3 sequences, 13% of which appear only once. Blood dates from first hyperthyroidism diagnosis, before any ophthalmopathy symptoms. Between the trimmed V and J ends, which lost 2 bases and 1 base, there was a span of 11 bases. The CDR3 runs 15 residues. Germline CDR1 is SGDLS and CDR2 is YYNGEE. This sample stems from a study of T cells in Graves' hyperthyroidism and ophthalmopathy. Whole-study context: Prior to any treatment, at the point of initial diagnosis, peripheral blood was collected. General study findings and limits: Most expanded thyroid clonotypes above 0.001 also appeared in blood. Ophthalmopathy was identified by the model a median around 6.9 months ahead of onset.

Sample: blood. The V call is TRBV9, the J call TRBJ2-3, with D possibly called TRBD1 or TRBD2 (5 bases each). This clonotype was obtained from a woman aged 25 to 39 with Graves' hyperthyroidism that later progressed to Graves' ophthalmopathy. The CDR3 is CASSVEGDGTDTQYF. In DNA, the CDR3 is TGTGCCAGCAGCGTTGAAGGGGACGGCACAGATACGCAGTATTTT.